This is a list of T cell receptor beta chains from one sample in a study of blood T cell repertoires in COVID-19. Sequencing used immunoSEQ multiplex PCR; TCRdb keeps in-frame clones, though not all of them. The sample has about 70,000 clones; more than 75% are singletons. The sample taken for sequencing was peripheral blood. Every receptor here comes from a human donor in a cohort sampled during active COVID-19. Each CDR3 is given with its conserved first and last residue. The order of the fields is V gene, D gene, J gene, CDR3 length, clone size, CDR3 DNA, CDR3 protein. The D gene is left open where the match is weak. Clone size, where shown, is once, few, many, or a class for clones that have expanded.

TRBV7-2,TRBD2,TRBJ2-1,15,NA,TGTGCCAGCAGCATTGGACTAGCCCAGAACAGTGAGCAGTTCTTC,CASSIGLAQNSEQFF
TRBV24-1,TRBD2,TRBJ2-1,14,NA,TGTGCCAGTATGGGGACTAGCGGGAACAATGAGCAGTTCTTC,CASMGTSGNNEQFF
TRBV29-1,NA,TRBJ2-3,12,NA,TGCAGCCCCCGCAGGGAGGCAGATACGCAGTATTTT,CSPRREADTQYF
TRBV3-1/TRBV3-2,TRBD1,TRBJ1-2,14,NA,TGTGCCAGCAGCCCCCTGGACAGGGTGAGTGGCTACACCTTC,CASSPLDRVSGYTF
TRBV6-5,TRBD1,TRBJ2-7,14,NA,TGTGCCAGCAGTCCCCGGACAGGGTGGGACGAGCAGTACTTC,CASSPRTGWDEQYF
TRBV10-2,TRBD2,TRBJ2-2,18,NA,TGCGCCACTGCCGGGACTAGCGGGAGGGCCTTAAACACCGGGGAGCTGTTTTTT,CATAGTSGRALNTGELFF
TRBV9,TRBD1,TRBJ1-1,15,few,TGTGCCAGCAGCGTAAAAGGGACAGAGAACACTGAAGCTTTCTTT,CASSVKGTENTEAFF
TRBV5-6,NA,TRBJ2-1,17,few,TGTGCCAGCAGCTTTGTGGCTCAGATAAGCTCCTACAATGAGCAGTTCTTC,CASSFVAQISSYNEQFF
TRBV11-2,NA,TRBJ2-1,13,NA,TGTGCCAGCAGCTTAGACCGGACTACTCAGCAGTTCTTC,CASSLDRTTQQFF
TRBV7-8,NA,TRBJ2-3,14,NA,TGTGCCAGCAGCTTAGTAGTGAGTACAGATACGCAGTATTTT,CASSLVVSTDTQYF
TRBV9,NA,TRBJ2-5,16,NA,TGTGCCAGCAGCCCCCGGGACTCGGCGGTCCCGGAGACCCAGTACTTC,CASSPRDSAVPETQYF
TRBV27,NA,TRBJ2-6,16,NA,TGTGCCAGCAGTTTTTGGAGGGACTCTGGGGCCAACGTCCTGACTTTC,CASSFWRDSGANVLTF
TRBV4-1,TRBD1,TRBJ2-5,16,NA,TGCGCCAGCAGCCAGGGCCCACAGGGGGCTTCGGAGACCCAGTACTTC,CASSQGPQGASETQYF
TRBV7-2,NA,TRBJ1-5,14,large,TGTGCCAGCAGGGACGGGACTTTCAATCAGCCCCAGCATTTT,CASRDGTFNQPQHF
TRBV20-1,TRBD2,TRBJ2-5,14,NA,TGCAGTGCTAGTGCTAGGGGACTAGGGGCGTCCCAGTACTTC,CSASARGLGASQYF
TRBV19,TRBD2,TRBJ2-7,16,NA,TGTGCCAGTAGTTCCCGGACTAGCGGAGGTTCCTACGAGCAGTACTTC,CASSSRTSGGSYEQYF
TRBV3-1/TRBV3-2,TRBD2,TRBJ2-7,17,NA,TGTGCCAGCAGCTCGGGACTAGCGGGAGTGGACTCCTACGAGCAGTACTTC,CASSSGLAGVDSYEQYF
TRBV5-6,TRBD1,TRBJ2-7,15,NA,TGTGCCAGCAGCTTGTGGGGACAGCGGCCCTACGAGCAGTACTTC,CASSLWGQRPYEQYF